Presented here are 24 T cell receptor beta chains from one specimen sequenced in a study of T cell responses to AZD1222 COVID-19 vaccine. Sequenced by immunoSEQ multiplex PCR; TCRdb stores in-frame clones only, minus some. The sample records around 78,000 clones, 90% being singletons. This specimen was peripheral blood, taken 28 days after the second AZD1222 dose. The receptor set was obtained from an adult who received the AZD1222 COVID-19 vaccine.

This rearrangement joins TRBV24-1 to TRBJ1-4, with 7 bases that match TRBD1. The CDR3 length is 14 residues. Germline-derived CDR1 and CDR2 are KGHDR and SFDVKD. The ends lost 9 bases at V and 10 bases at J; junction bases unmatched: 13. CDR3 sequence (DNA): TGTGCCACCCTAACCCGGGACAGCGTTTTAAAACTGTTTTTT. This encodes CATLTRDSVLKLFF.

J is TRBJ1-1 and V is TRBV10-3; D possibly corresponds to TRBD1 (5 bases). The CDR3 is 14 amino acids. V was pared by 6 bases and J by 5 bases, with 16 bases between. Germline V lookup: CDR1 ENHRY, CDR2 SYGVKD. CDR3 DNA: TGTGCCATCAGGACCAGGGCGACGGAGACTGAAGCTTTCTTT. Protein product: CAIRTRATETEAFF.

The chain employs TRBV28 and TRBJ1-6, with D unresolved. Trimming took 6 bases from V and 4 from J, leaving 4 bases between them. The length of the CDR3 is 12 residues. Germline V gene sequence: CDR1 MDHEN, CDR2 SYDVKM. CDR3 nucleotide sequence: TGTGCCAGCAGGCATTATAATTCACCCCTCCACTTT. Its protein is CASRHYNSPLHF.

The chain combines TRBV19 with TRBJ2-2; D gene ambiguous. Germline values: CDR1 LNHDA, CDR2 SQIVND (reference sequence). The V and J ends lost 5 bases and 8 bases respectively, with 6 bases between them. CDR3 length: 11 residues. In DNA form, the CDR3 reads TGTGCCAGTAGTGAAACTGGGGAGCTGTTTTTT. As protein: CASSETGELFF.

The chain combines TRBV3-1 (or the pseudogene TRBV3-2) with TRBJ1-1; D might be TRBD1 (5 bases). CDR3 length equals 16 residues. The V and J ends lost 2 bases and 1 base respectively, with 14 bases between them. The germline CDR1 and CDR2 sequences are LGHDT and YNNKEL (reference sequence). CDR3 in amino acids: CASSQMGGTENTEAFF. The DNA for the CDR3 is TGTGCCAGCAGCCAAATGGGAGGGACGGAGAACACTGAAGCTTTCTTT.

This sequence joins TRBV24-1 and TRBJ1-3, with a tentative D call TRBD1 (5 bases). The CDR3 spans 16 residues. V dropped 6 bases and J dropped 2 bases, with 16 bases sitting between them. Germline-derived CDR1 and CDR2 are KGHDR and SFDVKD. CDR3 in DNA: TGTGCCACCAGTTCCGGGACTGAGGGAACTGGAAACACCATATATTTT. As protein: CATSSGTEGTGNTIYF.

The chain has TRBV28 and TRBJ1-3; D remains ambiguous. V lost 1 base and J lost 1, with 8 bases in between. The CDR3 is made up of 15 amino acids. The germline gives CDR1 MDHEN, CDR2 SYDVKM. The CDR3 sequence is CASSLFGVSGNTIYF. The CDR3, as DNA: TGTGCCAGCAGTTTATTTGGGGTGTCTGGAAACACCATATATTTT. Combining the CDR3 with reference TRBV28 and TRBJ1-3 gives the whole variable domain DVKVTQSSRYLVKRTGEKVFLECVQDMDHENMFWYRQDPGLGLRLIYFSYDVKMKEKGDIPEGYSVSREKKERFSLILESASTNQTSMYLCASSLFGVSGNTIYFGEGSWLTVV.

This chain connects TRBV3-1 (or the pseudogene TRBV3-2) to TRBJ1-3; D is perhaps TRBD1 (5 bases). Germline assignment: CDR1 LGHDT and CDR2 YNNKEL (reference sequence). Trimming took off 2 bases at V and 3 bases at J, with 8 bases between the two ends. This CDR3 has 14 amino acids. The CDR3 loop is CASSQRQLGNTIYF. The CDR3 nucleotides read TGTGCCAGCAGCCAAAGACAGCTTGGAAACACCATATATTTT.

This clone was counted between two and nine times. This chain joins TRBV30 and TRBJ2-7, with a tentative D call TRBD2 (6 bases). CDR3 length: 13 amino acids. The V gene's germline CDR1 is GTSNPN and CDR2 SVGIG (reference sequence). V lost 5 bases and J 2 bases, leaving 13 bases between the germline ends. The CDR3 DNA sequence: TGTGCCTGGTCAGCGGGCATGGCCTACGAGCAGTACTTC. Its protein is CAWSAGMAYEQYF. The full variable domain, with the rest looked up from reference TRBV30 and TRBJ2-7, is SQTIHQWPATLVQPVGSPLSLECTVEGTSNPNLYWYRQAAGRGLQLLFYSVGIGQISSEVPQNLSASRPQDRQFILSSKKLLLSDSGFYLCAWSAGMAYEQYFGPGTRLTVT.

This chain connects TRBV6-5 to TRBJ2-7, with D possibly being TRBD1 (5 bases). This CDR3 contains 14 residues. Trimming shortened V by 6 bases and J by 0 bases, and 12 bases separated the two germline ends. Germline lookup yields CDR1 MNHEY and CDR2 SVGAGI. CDR3 loop: CASSRGQSSYEQYF. CDR3 nucleotides: TGTGCCAGCAGCCGAGGACAAAGCTCCTACGAGCAGTACTTC.

The V and J genes are TRBV3-1 (or the pseudogene TRBV3-2) and TRBJ1-3, with 7 bases that match TRBD1. Trimming at V came to 3 bases and at J to 4 bases, leaving 6 bases not matched to a gene. The CDR3 has 15 amino acids. Germline CDR1 reads LGHDT; CDR2 reads YNNKEL (reference sequence). In DNA, the CDR3 is TGTGCCAGCAGCCACGACAGGGCGTCAGGAAACACCATATATTTT. This encodes CASSHDRASGNTIYF.

This clone was observed a single time. The V and J genes are TRBV6-6 and TRBJ2-7; no firm D call. CDR1 MNHNY and CDR2 SVGAGI come from the germline V gene (reference sequence). With 4 bases removed from V and 0 bases from J, the gap between germline ends came to 4 bases. This CDR3 region has 12 residues. The CDR3 sequence: CASSSTSYEQYF. The DNA of the CDR3 is TGTGCCAGCAGTTCTACCTCCTACGAGCAGTACTTC.

The V call is TRBV6-4, the J call TRBJ1-1; no reliable D call. Deletions cut 4 bases from V and 11 bases from J, with 14 bases between. Germline CDR1 is MRHNA and CDR2 is SNTAGT. The CDR3 loop spans 12 amino acids. CDR3 protein: CASSGVPGCAFF. The CDR3 DNA reads as TGTGCCAGCAGTGGTGTGCCGGGGTGCGCTTTCTTT.

The rearrangement uses TRBV3-1 (or the pseudogene TRBV3-2) and TRBJ1-5; TRBD1 agrees at 8 bases. V shed 4 bases and J 6 bases; nucleotides not matched to a gene: 5. The CDR3 spans 14 residues. CDR1 and CDR2 from the germline V gene are LGHDT and YNNKEL (reference sequence). The DNA for the CDR3 is TGTGCCAGCAGCCGAGGTGGACAGGGTCAGCCCCAGCATTTT. This encodes CASSRGGQGQPQHF.

The V gene is TRBV11-2, the J gene TRBJ2-1; 13 positions agree with TRBD2. The CDR3 is made up of 13 amino acids. The V and J ends lost 3 bases and 15 bases, in that order; junction bases with no gene match: 5. Germline CDR1 and CDR2: SGHAT and FQNNGV. CDR3 bases: TGTGCCAGCAGCTTGGGACTAGCGGGACAAGGGTTCTTC. This encodes CASSLGLAGQGFF.

CDR3 nucleotide sequence: TGTGCCTGGAGCGGGACAGGGGGTAGCCATGGCTACACCTTC. As protein: CAWSGTGGSHGYTF. This chain links TRBV30 with TRBJ1-2; 11 bases align to TRBD1. The CDR3 contains 14 residues. J gave up 6 bases and V 3 bases, and 6 bases lay outside the gene matches. Germline V gene sequence: CDR1 GTSNPN, CDR2 SVGIG (reference sequence).

The chain carries TRBV27 and TRBJ1-5; no reliable D call. CDR1 is MNHEY, CDR2 SMNVEV, per germline (reference sequence). V was shortened by 6 bases and J by 0 bases, with 21 bases between the two germline ends. The CDR3 is 18 residues long. The CDR3 reads CASRRARGQSNSNQPQHF. The CDR3 bases are TGTGCCAGCAGAAGAGCTCGCGGCCAAAGTAATAGCAATCAGCCCCAGCATTTT.

The chain recombines TRBV6-5 with TRBJ1-2; D is unclear. The CDR3 is 15 amino acids. Trimming took off 5 bases at V and 4 bases at J, with 17 bases between the two ends. Germline CDR1 MNHEY, CDR2 SVGAGI. The CDR3 DNA reads TGTGCCAGCAGTACCACGTCTGACGTCCCCTATGGCTACACCTTC. Its translation is CASSTTSDVPYGYTF.

This chain joins TRBV5-1 and TRBJ2-5; 7 nucleotides align to TRBD2. This CDR3 has 16 residues. V shed 4 bases, J shed 9 bases, and the junction held 18 bases outside the gene matches. Germline loops: CDR1 SGHRS, CDR2 YFSETQ. Here the CDR3 DNA reads TGCGCCAGCAGCATTACCGGGCTAGCGGACCCTTTGGCCCAGTACTTC. Translated, it gives CASSITGLADPLAQYF.

The J gene is TRBJ1-5, the V gene TRBV7-9, with a possible D match to TRBD1 (5 bases). Trimming left V 1 base short and J 0 bases short, with 16 bases between. There are 18 residues in the CDR3. Germline CDR1 SEHNR, CDR2 FQNEAQ (reference sequence). CDR3 in amino acids: CASSLVGTGLYSNQPQHF. The CDR3 DNA sequence: TGTGCCAGCAGCTTAGTGGGGACGGGCCTTTATAGCAATCAGCCCCAGCATTTT.

The chain employs TRBV15 and TRBJ2-1; D call uncertain. Germline CDR1 LNHNV, CDR2 YYDKDF (reference sequence). The CDR3 runs 15 residues. The germline V and J ends were trimmed by 5 bases and 3 bases, with 14 bases remaining between them. CDR3 coding DNA: TGTGCCACCAGCTCCCTGGCCAGTAACTACAATGAGCAGTTCTTC. This sequence encodes CATSSLASNYNEQFF.

The gene calls are TRBV5-6 and TRBJ1-2; D is undetermined. The length of the CDR3 is 13 residues. Deletions cut 4 bases from V and 0 bases from J, with 7 bases between. The germline CDR1 and CDR2 sequences are SGHDT and YYEEEE. The DNA of the CDR3 is TGTGCCAGCAGCCCGGTTCCTAACTATGGCTACACCTTC. This translates into CASSPVPNYGYTF.

This chain links TRBV28 with TRBJ1-2; TRBD1 might be the D (6 bases). The CDR3 has 13 residues. Trimming removed 3 bases from V and 8 bases from J, with 13 bases in between. In germline, CDR1 is MDHEN, CDR2 SYDVKM. CDR3 DNA: TGTGCCAGCAGTTTTGAGGGGGTCGAGGGCTACACCTTC. Amino acids: CASSFEGVEGYTF.

The chain uses TRBV9 and TRBJ1-1; D gene uncertain. Germline CDR1 SGDLS, CDR2 YYNGEE. This CDR3 has 14 residues. Trimming took 7 bases from V and 0 from J, leaving 13 bases between them. The CDR3 bases are TGTGCCAGCTCACCGACGGGCATGAACACTGAAGCTTTCTTT. Protein: CASSPTGMNTEAFF.